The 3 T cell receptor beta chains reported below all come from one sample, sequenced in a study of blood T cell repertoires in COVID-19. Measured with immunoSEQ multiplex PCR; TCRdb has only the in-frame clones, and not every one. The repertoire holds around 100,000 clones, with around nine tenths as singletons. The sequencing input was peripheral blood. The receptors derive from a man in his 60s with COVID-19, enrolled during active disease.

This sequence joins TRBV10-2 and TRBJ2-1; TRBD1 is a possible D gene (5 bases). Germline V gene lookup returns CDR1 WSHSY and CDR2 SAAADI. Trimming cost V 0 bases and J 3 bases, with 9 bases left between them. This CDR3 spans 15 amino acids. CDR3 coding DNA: TGCGCCAGCAGTGAGTCCCGGACAAGCTACAATGAGCAGTTCTTC. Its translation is CASSESRTSYNEQFF.

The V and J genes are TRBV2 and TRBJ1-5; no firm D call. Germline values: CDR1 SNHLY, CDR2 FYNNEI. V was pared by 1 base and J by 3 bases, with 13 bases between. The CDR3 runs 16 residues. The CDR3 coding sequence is TGTGCCAGCAGTGAAGGCCCAGGTAAACTCAATCAGCCCCAGCATTTT. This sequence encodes CASSEGPGKLNQPQHF.

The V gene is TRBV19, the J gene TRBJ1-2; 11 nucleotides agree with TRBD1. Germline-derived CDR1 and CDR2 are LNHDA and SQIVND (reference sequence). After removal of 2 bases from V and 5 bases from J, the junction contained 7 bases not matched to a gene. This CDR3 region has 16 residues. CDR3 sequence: CASSIRTGGSLYGYTF. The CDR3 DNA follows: TGTGCCAGTAGTATAAGGACAGGGGGCTCCTTGTATGGCTACACCTTC.